The 17 T cell receptor beta chains below come from one sample, sequenced in a study of T cell repertoires in cytomegalovirus infection. Each CDR3 protein gets one entry after TCRdb re-called the reads with MiXCR. Of some 110,000 distinct CDR3 sequences in the sample, around 10% were seen once. No antigen has been identified for these receptors. Sample: PBMCs, sequenced either directly or after in vitro stimulation (not recorded which). These receptors all stem from a human donor in good health (CMV status not recorded). Some clones in this sample may be carry-over from other donors' samples.

This clonotype was counted ten times or more. The chain is built from TRBV7-2 and TRBJ2-4, with 8 bases aligning to TRBD1. V lost 2 bases, J lost 5 bases, and 8 bases stayed unmatched. The CDR3 sequence is 16 residues long. Germline V gives CDR1 SGHTA, CDR2 FQGNSA. The CDR3 DNA reads TGTGCCAGCAGCTTAAGGAGGACAGGGTACCAAAACATTCAGTACTTC. Its translation is CASSLRRTGYQNIQYF.

This clonotype has a handful of counts. V is TRBV11-3 and J is TRBJ2-3, with 9 positions matching TRBD1. Germline trimming cut 6 bases from V and 5 bases from J; bases unmatched to any gene: 6. Germline lookup yields CDR1 SGHNT and CDR2 YENEEA. There are 14 residues in the CDR3. CDR3 coding DNA: TGTGCCAGCAGTTGGGACAGGGCGGGAGATACGCAGTATTTT. This sequence encodes CASSWDRAGDTQYF.

This sequence joins TRBV6-2 or TRBV6-3 and TRBJ1-5; D is unclear. Trimming left V 1 base short and J 2 bases short, with 3 bases between. Germline assignment: CDR1 MNHEY and CDR2 SVGEGT. This CDR3 region has 13 residues. CDR3: CASSYFGNQPQHF. CDR3 nucleotides: TGTGCCAGCAGTTACTTCGGCAATCAGCCCCAGCATTTT.

This clonotype has ten or more counts. This chain uses TRBV6-2 or TRBV6-3 with TRBJ2-7, with D perhaps matching TRBD1 or TRBD2 (5 bases each). This CDR3 is 13 amino acids long. Trimming removed 4 bases from V and 7 bases from J, with 14 bases in between. CDR1 MNHEY and CDR2 SVGEGT come from the germline V gene. The chain's CDR3 is CASSFSGPGEQYV. The CDR3 DNA is TGTGCCAGCAGTTTCTCGGGGCCGGGGGAGCAGTACGTC.

This clonotype was picked up a small number of times. V usage is TRBV7-2 and J usage is TRBJ2-1; the D is unclear. Trimming removed 2 bases from V and 8 bases from J, with 10 bases in between. Germline V CDR1 and CDR2: SGHTA, FQGNSA. The CDR3 is made up of 13 amino acids. For the CDR3, the DNA is TGTGCCAGCAGCTTATTGGGGTCCGATGAGCAGTTCTTC. It specifies CASSLLGSDEQFF.

The sample holds a few counts of this clonotype. This chain connects TRBV28 to TRBJ2-4; D is unclear. The CDR3 is made up of 16 amino acids. The germline V gene has CDR1 MDHEN and CDR2 SYDVKM. V was trimmed by 5 bases and J by 0 bases, leaving 14 bases between them. The DNA of the CDR3 is TGTGCCAGCAGTGCCGCCTCACTGGTAGCCAAAAACATTCAGTACTTC. It specifies CASSAASLVAKNIQYF.

This clonotype has ten or more counts. This rearrangement joins TRBV7-9 to TRBJ2-5; the match to TRBD2 covers 9 bases. J was trimmed by 4 bases and V by 1 base; bases with no gene match: 10. Looked up from germline, CDR1 is SEHNR and CDR2 is FQNEAQ (reference sequence). This CDR3 comprises 17 residues. The CDR3: CASSLEWRAGGRETQYF. As DNA, the CDR3 is TGTGCCAGCAGCTTAGAATGGCGAGCGGGAGGTCGAGAGACCCAGTACTTC. The full variable domain, its missing parts supplied by reference TRBV7-9 and TRBJ2-5, is DTGVSQNPRHKITKRGQNVTFRCDPISEHNRLYWYRQTLGQGPEFLTYFQNEAQLEKSRLLSDRFSAERPKGSFSTLEIQRTEQGDSAMYLCASSLEWRAGGRETQYFGPGTRLLVL.

This clonotype was counted ten times or more. This chain joins TRBV7-9 and TRBJ2-5, with 13 bases lining up with TRBD2. Germline assignment: CDR1 SEHNR and CDR2 FQNEAQ (reference sequence). With V trimmed by 5 bases and J by 4 bases, 10 bases remained unmatched. The CDR3 consists of 17 residues. The CDR3 DNA sequence: TGTGCCAGCAGCCATACACTAGCGGGAGGGCTGACAGAGACCCAGTACTTC. It translates to CASSHTLAGGLTETQYF.

As regards this clonotype: Sequence at one end of the junction differs from germline and may be a read error. This chain uses TRBV4-1 with TRBJ1-1; 8 nucleotides agree with TRBD1. Germline CDR1 MGHRA, CDR2 YSYEKL. The CDR3 extends over 17 amino acids. CDR3 in amino acids: CSSSQSETGVMNTEAFF. The CDR3 coding sequence is TGCTCCAGCAGCCAATCCGAGACAGGGGTCATGAACACTGAAGCTTTCTTT.

V is TRBV5-6 and J is TRBJ1-1; TRBD1 is a possible D gene (6 bases). CDR3 length: 12 amino acids. The germline V gene encodes CDR1 SGHDT and CDR2 YYEEEE. V was trimmed by 3 bases and J by 8 bases, leaving 11 bases between them. Here the CDR3 reads CASSWGRGEAFF. CDR3 in DNA: TGTGCCAGCAGCTGGGGGCGCGGGGAAGCTTTCTTT.

This clonotype showed up many times. This chain joins TRBV7-9 and TRBJ2-1; no reliable D call. This CDR3 is 12 amino acids long. V was clipped by 2 bases and J by 3 bases, with 2 bases between them. The germline CDR1 and CDR2 sequences are SEHNR and FQNEAQ (reference sequence). DNA for the CDR3: TGTGCCAGCAGCTTAATCTACAATGAGCAGTTCTTC. It yields the protein CASSLIYNEQFF.

This clonotype was observed many times. V gene TRBV2 combines with J gene TRBJ1-5; D unclear. The germline V and J ends were trimmed by 3 bases and 2 bases, with 14 bases remaining between them. This CDR3 is 16 amino acids long. Germline CDR1 reads SNHLY; CDR2 reads FYNNEI. Here the CDR3 reads CASSDFGIGGNQPQHF. In nucleotides, the CDR3 is TGTGCCAGCAGTGATTTCGGTATCGGGGGCAATCAGCCCCAGCATTTT.

Note on this clonotype: Since the CDR3 does not end with the conserved phenylalanine or tryptophan, this likely comes from a read error. The rearrangement uses TRBV6-5 and TRBJ2-1, with TRBD1 matching 7 bases. The junction had 4 bases not matched to a gene; V was cut back by 2 bases and J by 0 bases. The CDR3 sequence is 16 residues long. Germline CDR1 MNHEY, CDR2 SVGAGI. The CDR3 DNA reads TGTGCCAGCAGTTACCAGACAGGGAGCTCCTACAATGAGCAGTTCTTA. It specifies CASSYQTGSSYNEQFL.

The chain is built from TRBV11-2 and TRBJ2-7, with 7 nucleotides matching TRBD1. The V segment lost 8 bases and the J segment 6 bases; nucleotides outside the gene matches: 10. Germline V gene lookup returns CDR1 SGHAT and CDR2 FQNNGV. The CDR3 runs 13 residues. CDR3 residues: CASSDRLGGEQYV. The CDR3 nucleotides are TGTGCCAGCTCGGACAGGTTAGGGGGCGAGCAGTACGTC.

The sample holds a few counts of this clonotype. V and J are TRBV27 and TRBJ2-7, with 12 bases aligning to TRBD2. This CDR3 comprises 15 residues. Germline trimming cut 5 bases from V and 7 bases from J; bases unmatched to any gene: 9. CDR1 and CDR2 (germline): MNHEY, SMNVEV (reference sequence). The CDR3 nucleotides read TGTGCCAGCAGTACCCGACTAGCGGGAGCCCATGAGCAGTACTTC. Translation: CASSTRLAGAHEQYF.

This clonotype was counted at least ten times. V usage is TRBV18 and J usage is TRBJ2-2; 7 nucleotides line up with TRBD1. The length of the CDR3 is 16 residues. Germline values: CDR1 KGHSH, CDR2 LQKENI. V trimming: 0 bases; J trimming: 6 bases; junction bases outside the gene matches: 7. This CDR3 is CASSPPATGIAGELFF. The CDR3 nucleotides read TGTGCCAGCTCACCACCCGCGACAGGGATCGCCGGGGAGCTGTTTTTT.

This clonotype was observed a few times. The rearrangement uses TRBV20-1 and TRBJ1-2; D is unresolved. Germline-derived CDR1 and CDR2 are DFQATT and SNEGSKA (reference sequence). This CDR3 is 13 amino acids long. Deletions cut 4 bases from V and 5 bases from J, with 14 bases between. The CDR3: CSANTDRGYGYTF. In nucleotides, the CDR3 is TGCAGTGCTAACACGGACCGTGGATATGGCTACACCTTC.